The entry below gives a single T cell receptor beta chain sequence along with its context. Antigen specificity is unknown. The source of the sample is a study of a mutant IDH1 vaccine in newly diagnosed glioma. The overall study: Beforehand, treatment had been radiotherapy, temozolomide, or both; the majority received both. Study results and caveats: Pseudoprogression appears to have had no connection to changes in top peripheral T cell clonotypes.

Profiled with immunoSEQ multiplex PCR; TCRdb holds only in-frame clones, not every one. The top ten clones hold 3.8% of a sample with just over 60,000 clones, roughly 80% of them seen once. As for time point: week 47, end of study. All doses held 300 ug of mutant IDH1 20-mer peptide, with topical imiquimod. This material consisted of PBMCs, taken from a glioma patient whose treatment included an IDH1 peptide vaccine. The sequence came from a man aged 30 to 45 with glioma.

The CDR3 DNA reads TGTGCCATCAGTGTGACAGGGACATTAGGGGGCTACACCTTC. It translates to CAISVTGTLGGYTF. The V gene is TRBV10-3, the J gene TRBJ1-2; TRBD1 aligns across 7 bases. The length of the CDR3 is 14 residues. The V and J ends lost 4 bases and 8 bases, in that order; junction bases with no gene match: 10. CDR1 and CDR2 from the germline V gene are ENHRY and SYGVKD.